A selection of T cell receptor beta chains follows, all from one sample in a study of blood T cell repertoires in COVID-19. Profiling relied on immunoSEQ multiplex PCR, and the TCRdb table lists in-frame clones only, not all of them. The sample shows over 100,000 clones, 84% of them seen only once. Source material: peripheral blood. Source of these receptors: a human donor in a cohort sampled during active COVID-19. CDR3s include the opening cysteine and the closing phenylalanine or tryptophan. A D gene is named only where the DNA matches it firmly. The size field is filled for only some rows; it gives once, few, many or a size class.

j_call v_call d_call clone_size cdr3_aa cdr3_nt
TRBJ1-5 TRBV27 - - CASSFYARDNQPQHF TGTGCCAGCAGTTTCTACGCGAGGGACAATCAGCCCCAGCATTTT
TRBJ2-7 TRBV1 - - CTSSQGSTAKDYEQYF TGCACCAGCAGCCAAGGGTCGACAGCAAAAGACTACGAGCAGTACTTC
TRBJ2-5 TRBV18 TRBD1 - CASSPGQAGETQYF TGTGCCAGCTCACCCGGACAGGCTGGGGAGACCCAGTACTTC
TRBJ1-2 TRBV24-1 - - CATSDLSYRVNYGYTF TGTGCCACCAGTGACCTTTCCTACAGGGTTAACTATGGCTACACCTTC
TRBJ2-3 TRBV7-2 TRBD2 - CASSRGGSTDTQYF TGTGCCAGCAGCCGCGGGGGGAGCACAGATACGCAGTATTTT
TRBJ1-1 TRBV4-1 - - CASSQEGRGIPEAFF TGCGCCAGCAGCCAAGAGGGCCGGGGAATCCCTGAAGCTTTCTTT
TRBJ2-3 TRBV12-5 - - CASGLIGTDTQYF TGTGCTAGTGGTTTGATCGGGACAGATACGCAGTATTTT
TRBJ1-5 TRBV7-9 TRBD1 - CASSPGGPRGQPQHF TGTGCCAGCAGCCCAGGGGGACCTCGGGGTCAGCCCCAGCATTTT
TRBJ2-2 TRBV6-4 - - CASSSDWNTGELFF TGTGCCAGCAGTTCAGACTGGAACACCGGGGAGCTGTTTTTT
TRBJ2-7 TRBV11-2 - - CASSELVLYEQYF TGTGCCAGCAGCGAACTAGTACTCTACGAGCAGTACTTC
TRBJ2-1 TRBV25-1 - - CASSGFGNYNEQFF TGTGCCAGCAGTGGGTTCGGGAACTACAATGAGCAGTTCTTC
TRBJ1-4 TRBV7-8 - - CASSPTGTLNEKLFF TGTGCCAGCAGTCCAACCGGGACACTAAATGAAAAACTGTTTTTT
TRBJ2-1 TRBV5-1 TRBD2 - CASSLGGGYNEQFF TGCGCCAGCAGCTTAGGCGGGGGCTACAATGAGCAGTTCTTC
TRBJ1-5 TRBV19 - - CASSIVQGRVVRHF TGTGCCAGTAGTATAGTGCAGGGCAGGGTAGTTCGGCATTTT
TRBJ2-1 TRBV5-1 TRBD2 - CASSTTSGAHNEQFF TGCGCCAGCAGTACCACTAGCGGGGCTCACAATGAGCAGTTCTTC
TRBJ2-3 TRBV2 TRBD2 - CASSEVIAGASDTQYF TGTGCCAGCAGTGAGGTGATAGCGGGGGCGTCAGATACGCAGTATTTT
TRBJ2-1 TRBV9 - - CASSVMTASYNEQFF TGTGCCAGCAGCGTAATGACAGCTTCCTACAATGAGCAGTTCTTC
TRBJ1-2 TRBV7-8 TRBD1 - CASSLGTADKTYGYTF TGTGCCAGCAGCCTCGGGACAGCCGATAAGACCTATGGCTACACCTTC
TRBJ1-1 TRBV4-2 - - CASSQGGRNTEAFF TGTGCCAGCAGCCAAGGGGGCAGAAACACTGAAGCTTTCTTT
TRBJ2-4 TRBV6-6 - - CASSYKGLAKNIQYF TGTGCCAGCAGTTACAAGGGGCTAGCCAAAAACATTCAGTACTTC
TRBJ2-1 TRBV6-1 TRBD2 - CASSVPAGGSYNEQFF TGTGCCAGCAGTGTGCCGGCGGGGGGCTCCTACAATGAGCAGTTCTTC
TRBJ2-3 TRBV3-1/TRBV3-2 TRBD2 few CASSQEWAGGRNTQYF TGTGCCAGCAGCCAAGAATGGGCGGGGGGCAGAAATACGCAGTATTTT
TRBJ2-2 TRBV7-9 - - CASSFSRVLTGELFF TGTGCCAGCAGCTTTAGCAGGGTACTCACCGGGGAGCTGTTTTTT
TRBJ2-5 TRBV5-1 TRBD2 - CASSLDLAASQETQYF TGCGCCAGCAGCTTGGACCTAGCGGCGTCTCAAGAGACCCAGTACTTC
TRBJ2-5 TRBV7-2 TRBD2 - CASSLVTSGGAWETQYF TGTGCCAGCAGCTTAGTGACTAGCGGGGGGGCTTGGGAGACCCAGTACTTC
TRBJ2-5 TRBV28 - - CASSQLPGNQETQYF TGTGCCAGCAGTCAACTCCCCGGGAACCAAGAGACCCAGTACTTC
TRBJ2-4 TRBV11-3 - - CASTRPGKNIQYF TGTGCCAGTACCAGGCCCGGAAAAAACATTCAGTACTTC
TRBJ1-6 TRBV5-1 - - CASSLARGDSPLHF TGCGCCAGCAGCTTGGCCCGTGGAGATTCACCCCTCCACTTT
TRBJ1-2 TRBV7-2 - - CASSLGQGYGYTF TGTGCCAGCAGCTTAGGGCAGGGTTACGGCTACACCTTC
TRBJ2-2 TRBV6-5 - - CASTLEVTGELFF TGTGCCAGCACCTTAGAAGTCACCGGGGAGCTGTTTTTT
TRBJ1-2 TRBV7-9 - - CASSLYTNYGYTF TGTGCCAGCAGCTTATACACCAACTATGGCTACACCTTC
TRBJ1-3 TRBV11-2 - - CASSLRVGHRSGNTIYF TGTGCCAGCAGCTTAAGGGTGGGACACCGCTCTGGAAACACCATATATTTT
TRBJ2-3 TRBV19 - - CASSRTAGTGTDTQYF TGTGCCAGTAGTCGAACGGCGGGGACGGGCACAGATACGCAGTATTTT
TRBJ2-3 TRBV30 TRBD2 - CAFSSGGSNTQYF TGTGCCTTTTCTAGCGGGGGCTCGAATACGCAGTATTTT
TRBJ2-3 TRBV28 TRBD1 - CASGTTGGKGDTQYF TGTGCCAGCGGTACTACAGGGGGGAAGGGGGATACGCAGTATTTT
TRBJ2-1 TRBV7-2 - - CASSPPLETSFF TGTGCCAGCAGCCCACCCTTGGAGACTAGTTTCTTC
TRBJ1-1 TRBV7-8 - - CASSPGGRNTEAFF TGTGCCAGCAGCCCCGGGGGTAGAAACACTGAAGCTTTCTTT
TRBJ1-2 TRBV7-2 - - CASSLVAGFYGYTF TGTGCCAGCAGCTTAGTTGCGGGCTTCTATGGCTACACCTTC
TRBJ1-3 TRBV18 TRBD1 - CASSPKGQFSISGNTIYF TGTGCCAGCTCGCCCAAGGGACAGTTCTCCATCTCTGGAAACACCATATATTTT
TRBJ2-7 TRBV2 - - CASSVLSYEQYF TGTGCCAGCAGTGTTCTGTCCTACGAGCAGTACTTC
TRBJ2-2 TRBV28 TRBD2 once CASSSLAARGTGELFF TGTGCCAGCAGTTCCCTAGCGGCGCGGGGAACCGGGGAGCTGTTTTTT
TRBJ2-7 TRBV3-1/TRBV3-2 TRBD2 - CASSQEIPSGVSSYEQYF TGTGCCAGCAGCCAAGAAATCCCTAGCGGGGTATCCTCCTACGAGCAGTACTTC
TRBJ1-1 TRBV2 - - CASSEAGVHTEAFF TGTGCCAGCAGTGAAGCAGGGGTGCACACTGAAGCTTTCTTT
TRBJ1-5 TRBV18 - - CASSPPIQGPTRPQHF TGTGCCAGCTCACCACCTATCCAGGGCCCCACGAGGCCCCAGCATTTT
TRBJ2-2 TRBV15 - once CATSRNTNPGELFF TGTGCCACCAGCAGGAATACAAACCCCGGGGAGCTGTTTTTT
TRBJ2-1 TRBV25-1 TRBD2 - CASTGLAGAKYNEQFF TGTGCCAGCACGGGACTAGCGGGGGCCAAATACAATGAGCAGTTCTTC
TRBJ2-5 TRBV7-7 TRBD2 - CASSRGGLASQETQYF TGTGCTAGCAGCCGCGGGGGACTAGCTTCCCAAGAGACCCAGTACTTC
TRBJ1-6 TRBV5-1 TRBD1 - CASSPRTGGNSPLHF TGCGCCAGCAGCCCCAGGACAGGAGGCAATTCACCCCTCCACTTT
TRBJ1-2 TRBV7-9 - - CASSFSDRNYGYTF TGTGCCAGCAGCTTCTCCGACAGGAACTATGGCTACACCTTC
TRBJ2-3 TRBV6-5 TRBD2 - CASSYAGDSTDTQYF TGTGCCAGCAGTTACGCGGGGGACTCCACAGATACGCAGTATTTT
TRBJ1-2 TRBV6-5 - - CASSYSTGGVDYGYTF TGTGCCAGCAGTTACTCGACGGGTGGCGTCGACTATGGCTACACCTTC
TRBJ2-3 TRBV24-1 - - CATSDYPVAGAPSTDTQYF TGTGCCACCAGTGATTATCCCGTTGCGGGGGCGCCCAGCACAGATACGCAGTATTTT
TRBJ2-3 TRBV2 - - CASRTNWTPLGNTQYF TGTGCCAGCAGGACGAACTGGACTCCTCTCGGGAATACGCAGTATTTT
TRBJ2-7 TRBV5-6 - - CASSPSGSSYEQYF TGTGCCAGCAGCCCGTCCGGGTCCTCCTACGAGCAGTACTTC
TRBJ1-2 TRBV28 TRBD1 - CASSLGTASFYGYTF TGTGCCAGCAGTTTGGGGACAGCTTCCTTCTATGGCTACACCTTC